This TCR beta chain originates from a study of cytomegalovirus exposure and HLA in healthy donors (dated by TCRdb to 2015 to 2018). Looking at the study overall: An earlier analysis of approximately 550 of the donors reported about 290 Gb of sequence data and some 120 million unique TCR beta sequences from around 200 million T cells. Roughly 300 gigabases of sequencing data and approximately 85 million unique TCR sequences were included in an early release covering about 600 HLA-typed donors. Among the approximately 400 genotyped donors, approximately 77% belonged to the genetic ancestry cluster associated with self-reported Caucasian donors. The aim of the study was to test whether cataloging public T cell receptors could identify signatures of past pathogen exposure. The study used immunosequencing to profile the T cell repertoires of approximately 690 subjects and linked those repertoires to cytomegalovirus serostatus. Besides the first cohort of more than 650 subjects, a separate validation cohort made up of over a hundred different subjects was used. To predict cytomegalovirus infection status, the study combined high-throughput TCR immunosequencing, statistical association of individual TCRs with disease status, and machine learning. A later analysis re-examined previously published TCR beta repertoires from around 670 donors and added high-resolution HLA genotyping to investigate patterns of TCR occurrence. The later analysis used no new phenotypic data to find candidate immune exposures, relying instead on TCR beta sequences and their occurrence across donors. An earlier analysis of about 600 of the donors used high-throughput TCR beta sequencing to judge whether each TCR beta V gene segment behaved as functional or pseudogenic. Donor age, sex, ethnicity and CMV serostatus were compiled together with the repertoire data. A later genetic analysis took genome-wide SNP genotypes for about three fifths of the roughly 700 donors and used that subset as a discovery cohort. All discovery cohort repertoires had been generated using a single sequencing platform. HLA typing included class I and class II loci at four-digit resolution. The number of donors typed differed by locus, with roughly 620-640 for A, B, C, DRB1 and DQB1, 522 for DQA1, 600 to 610 for DPA1, and around 450 for DPB1. Because of strong linkage in the cohort, four to six DR-DQ haplotypes were treated as single units for association and clustering. Across approximately 420 genotyped donors of the cohort, an average of about 200,000 unique TCR beta nucleotide sequences per donor were sequenced, and roughly 20% of those sequences were non-productive.

The cohort consisted of 670 or so healthy bone marrow donors. All cohort members were sampled while nominally healthy, although unrecorded immune exposures were likely present. The donor was CMV seropositive and was included in the group of 250 to 300 seropositive cohort members. A peripheral blood sample was collected from each donor, and TCR beta sequencing was performed on peripheral blood mononuclear cells. The Qiagen DNeasy Blood Extraction Kit was used to extract genomic DNA from the blood cell samples. Note on this clone: Its antigen remains unidentified. Per-base quality was not reported, and no clone a single base away is much larger than it.

The full study reports these points: Presence/absence analyses assumed roughly uniform sequencing depth across donors, an assumption that may not hold. Linkage disequilibrium might explain the correlated functional status among segregating V segments, but an unknown experimental factor could not be excluded. In a later genetic analysis, fewer N-insertions in productive TCRs were reported among donors in an Asian-associated ancestry cluster than the roughly 700-donor mean. When HLA alleles, especially DR and DQ, strongly co-occurred, attributing TCR associations to individual alleles was difficult. A later genetic analysis associated a missense DCLRE1C variant with V-gene and J-gene trimming of TCR beta chains, and an independent cohort replicated the association. Several of the top co-occurrence clusters appeared to be linked to parvovirus B19, influenza, CMV and Epstein-Barr virus, according to a later analysis. Most CMV-associated TCR beta chains appeared to be HLA-restricted in a later analysis, and the HLA associations seemed to be driven largely by CMV exposure. The only immune exposure information available for the cohort was CMV serostatus. At a false discovery rate of 0.05, a later analysis linked 15,000 to 20,000 TCR beta sequences to specific HLA alleles. In an earlier analysis of more than 450 of the donors, most TCR beta V segments were observed in productive rearrangements about 90% or about 30% of the time, broadly matching IMGT annotations. The cohort was sequenced for TCR beta chains only, and without alpha or paired-chain data the features that could be detected were limited. A group of highly shared sequence variants was considered likely to be a technical artifact of the sequencing pipeline. Cytomegalovirus status was reported to be diagnosed by the classifier with high specificity and sensitivity in both the original and validation cohorts. While some public TCRs were present in many individuals, most TCR sequences turned up only very rarely across donors. Because counts were too low, 15 to 20 rarely observed V segments, including chromosome 9 orphons, were left out of the earlier analysis of a few hundred of the donors. Because some donors lacked HLA typing at each locus, the association tests relied only on the typed subset. In a later analysis, the rate of TCR association differed among HLA loci, with DRB1 alleles having the most associated TCRs and HLA-C alleles having the fewest. The study listed 164 TCR beta chains as associated with cytomegalovirus. The authors suggested that the approach could potentially be extended to other disease states and immunological phenotypes. A few of the identified cytomegalovirus-associated TCR beta chains were confirmed in vitro to be specific for cytomegalovirus antigens. A further reported finding was that TCR beta sequences accurately predicted the HLA-A and HLA-B alleles for most subjects in the first cohort. Compared with equally common non-associated chains, HLA-associated TCR beta chains in a later analysis were more clonally expanded and had lower generation probabilities.

The library was generated by the immunoSEQ multiplex PCR assay. For the multiplex PCR, a mixture combining 60 forward primers for TCR Vbeta segments and 13 reverse primers for TCR Jbeta segments was used. The CDR3 region of rearranged TCR beta genes was amplified from genomic DNA by a multiplex PCR assay. Amplified TCR beta libraries were sequenced as 87-base-pair reads on the Illumina HiSeq System. Concerning the study's data processing: In a later analysis, 77 million or so unique TCR beta chains were counted across the 690 or so repertoires, and some 10 million of these chains were shared by at least two donors. Raw reads were error-corrected and collapsed into unique sequences by a nearest-neighbor algorithm in which closely related sequences were merged to remove PCR and sequencing errors. V, D and J gene segments were assigned by aligning CDR3 sequences to IMGT reference sequences. For a sequence to be retained, a match of at least six nucleotides was required to both a V gene segment and a J gene segment. Rearrangements were classified as productive when the CDR3 lacked stop codons and remained in frame with V and J, and all other rearrangements were classified as non-productive. Following IMGT convention, CDR3 was defined as the stretch from the second conserved V-encoded cysteine to the conserved J-encoded phenylalanine. In an earlier analysis of just under 600 of the donors, sequences lacking an unambiguous match to a single V gene segment were excluded. In an earlier analysis of a few hundred of the donors, V segments were called functional above 56.7% productive rearrangements and were called segregating when the between-donor standard deviation exceeded 5%. A statistical classification framework was developed to diagnose cytomegalovirus status using the catalog of TCR beta chain sequences. A later analysis assigned V and J genes by comparing TCR nucleotide sequences with IMGT/GENE-DB human TR gene sequences. In a later analysis, CDR3 sequences and most-parsimonious VDJ recombination scenarios were assigned using the TCRdist pipeline. A later analysis defined each TCR beta chain by its CDR3 amino acid sequence plus V-gene family, and excluded reads lacking a unique V-gene family. In a later analysis, some 600 highly shared, low-generation-probability nucleotide sequences were removed to address suspected cross-contamination and a sequencing artifact. In a later analysis, a clonal expansion index for each public chain was calculated from normalized within-repertoire ranks of inferred template counts. A later analysis computed generation probabilities with a VDJ recombination model fitted to out-of-frame rearrangements, and checked the results against IGoR. In a later analysis, hypergeometric tests were used to score TCR-TCR, TCR-HLA and TCR-CMV co-occurrence, with a repertoire-size bias correction applied to TCR pairs. To estimate false discovery rates, a later analysis permuted the HLA or CMV assignments 20 times. A later analysis grouped co-occurring TCRs with DBSCAN, adding TCRdist sequence similarity when clustering within HLA-allele-positive subsets. Repertoires with fewer than 30,000 or more than 120,000 public chains were left out of co-occurrence clustering, as were a handful of repertoires with anomalous nucleotide sharing. TCRdb obtained this table from immuneACCESS and retained in-frame rearrangements with V and J assigned. These tables miss some clones; where compared with another copy, unresolved V genes account for less than half of the shortfall, and the remainder is unexplained. From that table come the V and J calls and clone size; the DNA was used to work out D and trimming. The sample table lists some 120,000 clones, roughly 74% of them with a count of one. Clones ranked in the top ten supply 6.6% of the sample.

This TCR was recovered from a man between 35 and 55 years old in good health and CMV-seropositive. Sequenced: PBMCs.

The DNA sequence follows: TGTGCCAGCAGCCTCCGGGGAAACACTGAAGCTTTCTTT. Its translation reads: CASSLRGNTEAFF. This receptor chain uses TRBV9 and TRBJ1-1, with no D gene named confidently. The germline V gene gives CDR1 as SGDLS and CDR2 as YYNGEE. Trimming takes 4 bases from V and 2 bases from J, and the germline ends sit 9 bases apart. Spanning cysteine to phenylalanine, the CDR3 consists of 13 amino acids. Kept here is only the CDR3 DNA, which spans 39 bases and is read in frame from base 1.